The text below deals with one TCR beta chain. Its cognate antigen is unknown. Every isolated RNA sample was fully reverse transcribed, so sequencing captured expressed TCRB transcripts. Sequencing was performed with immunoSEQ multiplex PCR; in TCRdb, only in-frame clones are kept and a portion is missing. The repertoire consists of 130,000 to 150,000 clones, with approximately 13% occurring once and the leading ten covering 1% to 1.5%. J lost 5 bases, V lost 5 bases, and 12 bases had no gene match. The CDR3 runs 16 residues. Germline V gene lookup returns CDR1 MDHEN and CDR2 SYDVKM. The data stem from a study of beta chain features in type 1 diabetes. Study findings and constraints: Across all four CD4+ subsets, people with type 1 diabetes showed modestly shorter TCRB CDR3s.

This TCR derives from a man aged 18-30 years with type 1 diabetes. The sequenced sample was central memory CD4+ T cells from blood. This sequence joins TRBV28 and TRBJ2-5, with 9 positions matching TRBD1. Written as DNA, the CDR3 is TGTGCCAGCAGTCCTCAACAGGGGGCGCCTTATGAGACCCAGTACTTC. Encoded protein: CASSPQQGAPYETQYF.